Following are 17 T cell receptor beta chains from one sample sequenced in a study of blood T cell repertoires in COVID-19. TCRdb keeps only in-frame clones here, not all; method: immunoSEQ multiplex PCR. There are about 89,000 clones in the sample; about two thirds occur only once, and approximately 15% lies in the top ten. Sequenced: peripheral blood. These receptors were obtained from a woman over 75 with acute or convalescent COVID-19.

The sample holds one count of this clone. The J gene is TRBJ2-7, the V gene TRBV2, with a tentative D call TRBD2 (6 bases). The CDR3 is 13 amino acids. The V end was cut by 11 bases, the J end by 3 bases, with 17 bases between. The germline CDR1 and CDR2 sequences are SNHLY and FYNNEI. This CDR3 reads CARKRGGHYEQYF. Written as DNA, the CDR3 is TGTGCCCGCAAACGGGGAGGCCACTACGAGCAGTACTTC.

The CDR3 here is CASQGAYYGYTF. The CDR3 DNA is TGTGCCAGTCAGGGGGCATACTATGGCTACACCTTC. The chain uses TRBV12-3 or TRBV12-4 and TRBJ1-2; 8 positions match TRBD1. The CDR3 spans 12 residues. The V and J ends lost 9 bases and 3 bases, in that order; junction bases with no gene match: 3.

This clone was picked up a small number of times. V is TRBV5-6 and J is TRBJ2-7; D not certain. Trimming shortened V by 3 bases and J by 6 bases, and 13 bases separated the two germline ends. Per germline, CDR1 SGHDT and CDR2 YYEEEE. This CDR3 has 13 amino acids. The CDR3, as DNA: TGTGCCAGCAGCTCGCCCCCCTTGAGCGAGCAGTACTTC. It codes for CASSSPPLSEQYF.

V is TRBV18 and J is TRBJ2-7; D is uncertain. V was cut by 2 bases and J by 7 bases, with 6 bases left in between. The length of the CDR3 is 11 residues. CDR1 is KGHSH, CDR2 LQKENI, per germline. The CDR3: CASSPDREQYF. The CDR3 nucleotides read TGTGCCAGCTCACCAGATCGGGAGCAGTACTTC.

This chain uses TRBV6-2 or TRBV6-3 with TRBJ1-2, with a weak D call TRBD1 (5 bases). This CDR3 spans 13 amino acids. Germline V gene lookup returns CDR1 MNHEY and CDR2 SVGEGT. Between the trimmed V and J ends, which lost 2 bases and 6 bases, there was a span of 10 bases. The CDR3 sequence is CASSYGRGDGYTF. In DNA, the CDR3 is TGTGCCAGCAGTTACGGGCGGGGCGATGGCTACACCTTC.

The chain combines TRBV5-1 with TRBJ1-2, with 7 bases lining up with TRBD1. This CDR3 spans 15 amino acids. J was trimmed by 4 bases and V by 1 base; bases with no gene match: 7. CDR1 is SGHRS, CDR2 YFSETQ, per germline. The CDR3 sequence: CASSLSGQSSYGYTF. In nucleotides, the CDR3 is TGCGCCAGCAGCTTGTCGGGACAGTCCTCCTATGGCTACACCTTC.

The V gene is TRBV19, the J gene TRBJ1-5, with a tentative D call TRBD1 (5 bases). CDR3 length equals 13 residues. V lost 10 bases and J 6 bases, leaving 16 bases between the germline ends. Germline V gene lookup returns CDR1 LNHDA and CDR2 SQIVND (reference sequence). The CDR3 protein is CATRSRVGQPQHF. Here the CDR3 DNA reads TGTGCCACCCGGTCCAGGGTTGGTCAGCCCCAGCATTTT.

This clone was seen only a few times. The chain joins TRBV5-1 to TRBJ1-1; 9 bases line up with TRBD1. With V trimmed by 4 bases and J by 6 bases, 7 bases remained unmatched. The CDR3 spans 14 residues. The germline CDR1 and CDR2 sequences are SGHRS and YFSETQ. CDR3 loop: CASSPGQGAAEAFF. The CDR3 nucleotides read TGCGCCAGCAGCCCGGGACAGGGCGCGGCTGAAGCTTTCTTT. The entire variable domain, with the rest obtained from reference TRBV5-1 and TRBJ1-1, is as follows: KAGVTQTPRYLIKTRGQQVTLSCSPISGHRSVSWYQQTPGQGLQFLFEYFSETQRNKGNFPGRFSGRQFSNSRSEMNVSTLELGDSALYLCASSPGQGAAEAFFGQGTRLTVV.

In this sample, this clone turned up a few times. This sequence joins TRBV6-5 and TRBJ1-3; no clear D gene. Between the trimmed V and J ends, which lost 10 bases and 0 bases, there was a span of 7 bases. Germline CDR1 and CDR2: MNHEY and SVGAGI. The CDR3 has 12 residues. CDR3 amino acids: CATRSSGNTIYF. The DNA for the CDR3 is TGTGCCACCCGTAGCTCTGGAAACACCATATATTTT.

This rearrangement joins TRBV4-3 to TRBJ2-3, with a possible D match to TRBD1 (6 bases). The CDR3 sequence is 13 residues long. Germline V gene sequence: CDR1 LGHNA, CDR2 YSLEER. Trimming removed 1 base from V and 5 bases from J, with 7 bases in between. As DNA, the CDR3 is TGCGCCAGCAGCCAAGGCAGGGGAGATACGCAGTATTTT. The encoded protein is CASSQGRGDTQYF.

V is TRBV27 and J is TRBJ2-2; a weak D match, TRBD1 (5 bases). This CDR3 spans 16 amino acids. Germline assignment: CDR1 MNHEY and CDR2 SMNVEV (reference sequence). V was pared by 2 bases and J by 3 bases, with 13 bases between. The CDR3 spells CASSLVGRPDTGELFF. In DNA, the CDR3 is TGTGCCAGCAGTTTAGTGGGGCGCCCCGACACCGGGGAGCTGTTTTTT.

This clone occurred once. The chain carries TRBV5-5 and TRBJ1-6; TRBD1 agrees at 7 bases. In germline, CDR1 is SGHKS, CDR2 YYEKEE (reference sequence). This CDR3 comprises 13 residues. V lost 0 bases to trimming and J lost 10 bases; unmatched junction nucleotides: 1. The CDR3 spells CASSLGQGSPLHF. CDR3 nucleotide sequence: TGTGCCAGCAGCTTGGGACAGGGATCACCCCTCCACTTT.

This chain connects TRBV14 to TRBJ2-1; D perhaps matches TRBD1 (6 bases). Germline V CDR1 and CDR2: SGHDN, FVKESK. This CDR3 comprises 14 residues. Trimming pared 5 bases from V and 8 bases from J, leaving 16 bases between. This CDR3 is CASSFRTASDEQFF. The CDR3 bases are TGTGCCAGCAGCTTCCGGACAGCTTCGGATGAGCAGTTCTTC.

This chain connects TRBV6-5 to TRBJ1-2; 7 positions agree with TRBD1. Per the germline V gene, CDR1 is MNHEY and CDR2 is SVGAGI. The CDR3 loop spans 13 amino acids. The trim removed 5 bases at V and 4 bases at J, leaving 4 bases unmatched. The CDR3 nucleotides are TGTGCCAGCAGTCCCAGGGGGGTCTATGGCTACACCTTC. It translates to CASSPRGVYGYTF.

V and J are TRBV7-2 and TRBJ1-2; the match to TRBD1 covers 7 bases. The germline gives CDR1 SGHTA, CDR2 FQGNSA. V shed 1 base and J 6 bases; nucleotides not matched to a gene: 11. The CDR3 spans 16 residues. The CDR3 coding sequence is TGTGCCAGCAGCTTAGTCGGGACAGCTTCACTAGATGGCTACACCTTC. Residues: CASSLVGTASLDGYTF. The whole variable domain, remainder taken from reference TRBV7-2 and TRBJ1-2, is GAGVSQSPSNKVTEKGKDVELRCDPISGHTALYWYRQSLGQGLEFLIYFQGNSAPDKSGLPSDRFSAERTGGSVSTLTIQRTQQEDSAVYLCASSLVGTASLDGYTFGSGTRLTVV.

This clone has just one count. V and J are TRBV5-8 and TRBJ1-1, with D possibly matching TRBD1 (5 bases). The CDR3 runs to 15 residues. CDR1 and CDR2 (germline): SGHTS, YDEGEE. Trimming cost V 2 bases and J 2 bases, with 13 bases left between them. The CDR3 reads CASSFRVRVNTEAFF. In DNA, the CDR3 is TGTGCCAGCAGCTTCCGTGTCAGGGTAAACACTGAAGCTTTCTTT.

V and J are TRBV6-6 and TRBJ2-1, with 10 bases lining up with TRBD1. With 5 bases clipped from V and 7 bases from J, the junction kept 8 bases outside the gene matches. CDR3 size: 15 residues. CDR1 MNHNY and CDR2 SVGAGI come from the germline V gene (reference sequence). The CDR3 here is CASSPRQGALNEQFF. CDR3 DNA sequence: TGTGCCAGCAGTCCGAGACAGGGGGCTCTTAATGAGCAGTTCTTC.